These T cell receptor beta chains were read from a single sample in a study of cytomegalovirus exposure and HLA in healthy donors. Using immunoSEQ multiplex PCR, the repertoire was profiled, and TCRdb retains in-frame clones only, with some absent. The sample shows around 120,000 clones, 80% of them seen only once. The sequenced sample was PBMCs. All receptors come from a female donor in good health and CMV-seropositive. The CDR3 runs from the conserved cysteine through the conserved F or W. The order of the fields is J gene, clone size, V gene, CDR3 protein. Clone size is stated in some rows and not others, as once, few, many or a class when expanded.

TRBJ2-2	few	TRBV5-1	CASSLFAGMNTGELFF
TRBJ1-6	NA	TRBV19	CASSTPGQGTGGHLHF
TRBJ1-5	few	TRBV30	CAWNEGEQPQHF
TRBJ2-3	NA	TRBV28	CASRPGQGHSDTQYF
TRBJ2-6	NA	TRBV5-1	CASSEGASGANVLTF
TRBJ1-4	NA	TRBV4-3	CASSQGRGRRIDEKLFF
TRBJ2-3	NA	TRBV7-3	CASSLTHSGLPDTQYF
TRBJ2-7	NA	TRBV5-5	CASGGHEQYF
TRBJ2-5	NA	TRBV7-9	CASGSGETQYF
TRBJ2-1	NA	TRBV7-3	CASSSQGSSYNEQFF
TRBJ1-4	NA	TRBV30	CAWSVGLNEKLFF
TRBJ2-1	NA	TRBV9	CASSRRQGAQPNEQFF
TRBJ1-6	NA	TRBV7-2	CASSLNPGTANSPLHF
TRBJ1-2	NA	TRBV29-1	CSVVPPDRHYDYTF
TRBJ2-5	few	TRBV30	CAWSATGGTQYF
TRBJ1-4	NA	TRBV10-2	CASSESRQATEKLFF
TRBJ1-2	NA	TRBV4-1	CASSQGDRAYGYTF
TRBJ1-1	NA	TRBV10-3	CAISEIGTGGTEAFF
TRBJ1-1	NA	TRBV10-3	CATHGQDTEAFF
TRBJ1-2	NA	TRBV5-1	CASSMGEGGYGYTF
TRBJ2-7	NA	TRBV27	CASSPLAGATTYEQYF
TRBJ2-7	NA	TRBV18	CASSANYEQYF
TRBJ1-5	once	TRBV5-5	CASSLRDRDGNQPQHF
TRBJ1-2	NA	TRBV6-5	CASRKTGNYGYTF
TRBJ2-2	NA	TRBV4-2	CASSRSGLAGANTGELFF
TRBJ2-7	NA	TRBV7-9	CASSLVGRGERYEQYF
TRBJ1-2	NA	TRBV19	CASKAGGIVGYTF
TRBJ1-1	NA	TRBV7-6	CASSLGPGQGMNTEAFF
TRBJ2-7	NA	TRBV2	CASRPLGSYEQYF
TRBJ2-3	few	TRBV7-8	CASSKPGTASSTDTQYF
TRBJ2-7	few	TRBV30	CAWTNPGYEQYF
TRBJ1-4	NA	TRBV21-1	CASSKGRTAPGTNEKLFF
TRBJ2-2	NA	TRBV2	CASSVGQPNTGELFF
TRBJ2-1	NA	TRBV11-3	CASSWTAYNEQFF
TRBJ2-7	NA	TRBV5-5	CAPRQGAPSFGFYEQYF
TRBJ1-2	NA	TRBV2	CASSAGQGANYGYTF
TRBJ1-6	NA	TRBV7-3	CASSLTAPGAGAYNSPLHF
TRBJ1-6	few	TRBV5-8	CASSLAGTQNSPLHF
TRBJ2-7	NA	TRBV2	CARRAGQGPEQYF
TRBJ1-2	once	TRBV2	CASSDVTPGQGAKGYTF
TRBJ1-2	NA	TRBV6-5	CASSSGQNYGYTF
TRBJ2-2	few	TRBV10-3	CATHSGDNTGELFF
TRBJ1-2	NA	TRBV7-2	CASSLGPILSRGYTF
TRBJ1-2	NA	TRBV10-3	CAISEAGTGGYTF
TRBJ1-2	NA	TRBV30	CAWAGLTYGYTF
TRBJ1-2	NA	TRBV4-3	CASSQEDSSYGYTF
TRBJ2-5	NA	TRBV4-1	CASSVSGVQETQYF
TRBJ1-1	NA	TRBV12-5	CASGSSGGELPGNTEAFF
TRBJ1-1	NA	TRBV6-1	CASSGTGRNTEAFF
TRBJ1-1	NA	TRBV6-5	CASSYAGVNQNTEAFF
TRBJ2-1	NA	TRBV19	CASSSGFNEQFF
TRBJ2-1	NA	TRBV5-4	CASSRGGESPAVNEQFF
TRBJ2-5	NA	TRBV7-2	CASSYGPVGSGETQYF
TRBJ1-1	NA	TRBV27	CASSPGTARRDTEAFF
TRBJ1-5	NA	TRBV13	CASSLQGNQPQHF
TRBJ2-1	few	TRBV4-1	CASSQRRPGQGNNEQFF